A single T cell receptor beta chain is shown here with its context. The CDR3 has 15 amino acids. Per germline, CDR1 LGHNA and CDR2 YNFKEQ. Losses at the gene ends were 0 bases for V and 2 bases for J; bases not matched to a gene: 0. The data are from a study of shared clonotypes between healthy human individuals. The protocol was immunoSEQ multiplex PCR, while the TCRdb copy is restricted to in-frame clones and leaves out a portion. The sample records nearly 500,000 clones, around 80% being singletons. The specimen sequenced was PBMCs. The chain links TRBV4-2 to TRBJ2-1; TRBD1 matches 8 bases. The sequence was obtained from a woman aged 40 to 50 in good health. Some clones in this sample may be carry-over from other donors' samples. The CDR3 sequence: CASSQDRGPYNEQFF. The CDR3 nucleotides are TGTGCCAGCAGCCAAGACAGGGGGCCCTACAATGAGCAGTTCTTC.